Only a few counts were recorded for the clone carrying this T cell receptor beta chain. This sample is part of a study of long-term antiretroviral therapy in people with HIV. Assay version v3.0 of immunoSEQ was used, and it was run at survey level. Assay: immunoSEQ multiplex PCR; the TCRdb copy retains only in-frame clones and omits some. Here the sample spans roughly 23,000 clones, around 81% being singletons. V was clipped by 7 bases and J by 3 bases, with 13 bases between them. The CDR3 has 13 amino acids. The V gene's germline CDR1 is MRHNA and CDR2 SNTAGT. The starting material was unsorted PBMCs, obtained 1.5 years after starting antiretroviral therapy. This chain joins TRBV6-4 and TRBJ2-7; perhaps TRBD1 as D (6 bases). The sequence was obtained from a man aged 25-45 years with HIV. The CDR3: CASKWDKIYEQYF. As DNA, the CDR3 is TGTGCCAGCAAGTGGGACAAGATCTACGAGCAGTACTTC.